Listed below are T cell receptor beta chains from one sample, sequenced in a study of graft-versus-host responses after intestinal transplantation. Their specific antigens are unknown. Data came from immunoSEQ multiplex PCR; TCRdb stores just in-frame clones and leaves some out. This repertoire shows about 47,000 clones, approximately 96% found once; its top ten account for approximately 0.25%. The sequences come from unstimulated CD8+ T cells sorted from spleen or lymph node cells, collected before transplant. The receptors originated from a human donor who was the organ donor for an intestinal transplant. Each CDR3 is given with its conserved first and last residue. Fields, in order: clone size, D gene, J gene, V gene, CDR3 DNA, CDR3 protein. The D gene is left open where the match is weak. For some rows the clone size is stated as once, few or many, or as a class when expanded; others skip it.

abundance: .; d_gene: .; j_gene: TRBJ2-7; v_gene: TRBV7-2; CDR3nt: TGTGCCAGCAGCAGATCCTACGAGCAGTACTTC; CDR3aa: CASSRSYEQYF
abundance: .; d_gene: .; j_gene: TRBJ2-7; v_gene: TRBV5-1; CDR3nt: TGCGCCAGCAGCTTGGCGGGGACCTACGAGCAGTACTTC; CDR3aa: CASSLAGTYEQYF
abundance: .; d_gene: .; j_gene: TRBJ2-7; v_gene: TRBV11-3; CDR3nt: TGTGCCAGCAGCTTAGCTTCTAGGACCTACGAGCAGTACTTC; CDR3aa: CASSLASRTYEQYF
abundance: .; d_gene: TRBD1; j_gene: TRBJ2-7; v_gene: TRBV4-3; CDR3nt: TGCGCCAGCAGCCAAGGAACAGGGGACGGCTCCTACGAGCAGTACTTC; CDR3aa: CASSQGTGDGSYEQYF
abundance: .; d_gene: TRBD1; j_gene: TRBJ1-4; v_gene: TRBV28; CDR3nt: TGTGCCAGCAGGAATGACAGGGGGGCGAATGAAAAACTGTTTTTT; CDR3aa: CASRNDRGANEKLFF
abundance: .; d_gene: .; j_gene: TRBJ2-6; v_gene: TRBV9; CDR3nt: TGTGCCAGCAGCGATAGTCTGGCCTCTGGGGCCAACGTCCTGACTTTC; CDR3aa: CASSDSLASGANVLTF
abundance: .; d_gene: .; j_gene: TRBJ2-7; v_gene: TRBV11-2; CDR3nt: TGTGCCAGCAGCTTAGAAGGTTCAGGGAGCTCCTACGAGCAGTACTTC; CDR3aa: CASSLEGSGSSYEQYF
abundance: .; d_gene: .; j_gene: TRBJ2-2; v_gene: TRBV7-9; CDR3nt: TGTGCCAGCAGCTTAGCTTCACAGGGAAGCTTCGCGAACACCGGGGAGCTGTTTTTT; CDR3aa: CASSLASQGSFANTGELFF
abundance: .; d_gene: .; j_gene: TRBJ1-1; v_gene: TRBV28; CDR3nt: TGTGCCAGCAGTTTTTGGGGGGGTGCTATGAACACTGAAGCTTTCTTT; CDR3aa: CASSFWGGAMNTEAFF
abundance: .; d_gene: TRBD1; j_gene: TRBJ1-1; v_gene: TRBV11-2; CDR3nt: TGTGCCAGCAGCTTGGATCAGGGGGTGAACACTGAAGCTTTCTTT; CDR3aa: CASSLDQGVNTEAFF
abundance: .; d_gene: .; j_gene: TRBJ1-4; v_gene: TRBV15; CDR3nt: TGTGCCACCAGAGGGTATCTGGGGATAGCAACTAATGAAAAACTGTTTTTT; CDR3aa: CATRGYLGIATNEKLFF
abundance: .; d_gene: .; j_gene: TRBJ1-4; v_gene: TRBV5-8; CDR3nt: TGTGCCAGCAGCTTGTATATACAGGATAATGAAAAACTGTTTTTT; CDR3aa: CASSLYIQDNEKLFF
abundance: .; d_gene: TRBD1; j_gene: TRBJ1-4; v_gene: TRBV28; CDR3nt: TGTGCCAGCAGCCCGAAGAAAGGGGGCCGTAGTGAAAAACTGTTTTTT; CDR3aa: CASSPKKGGRSEKLFF
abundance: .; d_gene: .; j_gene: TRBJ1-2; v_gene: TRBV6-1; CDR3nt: TGTGCCAGCAGTGAAGACCTCGGTACAGACTATGGCTACACCTTC; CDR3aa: CASSEDLGTDYGYTF
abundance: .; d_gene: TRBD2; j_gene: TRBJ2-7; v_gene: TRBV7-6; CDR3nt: TGTGCCAGCAGCTCTAGCGGGGGAGTCGTCGAGCAGTACTTC; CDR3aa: CASSSSGGVVEQYF
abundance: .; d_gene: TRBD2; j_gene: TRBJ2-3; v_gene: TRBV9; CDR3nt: TGTGCCAGCAGCGTAGCCGGGGGAGGGTCAGATACGCAGTATTTT; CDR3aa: CASSVAGGGSDTQYF
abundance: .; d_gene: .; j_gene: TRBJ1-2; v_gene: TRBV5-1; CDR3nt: TGCGCCAGCAGCTTGGTTGCGGCGGCATACCCTGACTATGGCTACACCTTC; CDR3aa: CASSLVAAAYPDYGYTF
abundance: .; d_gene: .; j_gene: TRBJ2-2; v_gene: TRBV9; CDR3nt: TGTGCCAGCACCCAAAACACCGGGGAGCTGTTTTTT; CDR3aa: CASTQNTGELFF
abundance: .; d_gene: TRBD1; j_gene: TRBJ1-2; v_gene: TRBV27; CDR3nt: TGTGCCAGCAGTCCCGGGACAGGGGTTGACTATGGCTACACCTTC; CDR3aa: CASSPGTGVDYGYTF
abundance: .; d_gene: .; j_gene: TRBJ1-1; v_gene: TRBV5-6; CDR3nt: TGTGCCAGCAGCTTGATTCGGGCGGTGAACACTGAAGCTTTCTTT; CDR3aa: CASSLIRAVNTEAFF
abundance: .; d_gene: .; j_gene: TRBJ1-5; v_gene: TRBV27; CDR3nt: TGTGCCAGCAGTACTCTACAGGGCTACTATAGCAATCAGCCCCAGCATTTT; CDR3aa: CASSTLQGYYSNQPQHF
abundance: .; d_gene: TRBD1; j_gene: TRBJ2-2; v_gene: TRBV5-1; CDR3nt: TGCGCCAGCAGCCCTCCCCGGACAGGGGTGAACACCGGGGAGCTGTTTTTT; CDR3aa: CASSPPRTGVNTGELFF
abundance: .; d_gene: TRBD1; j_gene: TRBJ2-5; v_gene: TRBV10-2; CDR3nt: TGCGCCAGGAAGGGGACAGTCGATTGTCAAGAGACCCAGTACTTC; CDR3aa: CARKGTVDCQETQYF
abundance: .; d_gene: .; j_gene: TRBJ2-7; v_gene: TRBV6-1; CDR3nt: TGTGCCAGCAGTGAAATCTCGATCTACGAGCAGTACTTC; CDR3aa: CASSEISIYEQYF
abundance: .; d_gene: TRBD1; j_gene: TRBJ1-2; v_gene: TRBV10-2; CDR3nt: TGCGCCAGCACAATGGGTGGACAGGGCCAGTTCGGGGGCTACACCTTC; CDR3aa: CASTMGGQGQFGGYTF
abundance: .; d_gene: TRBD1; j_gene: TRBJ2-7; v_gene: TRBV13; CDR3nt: TGTGCCAGCAGCCTTAACAGGGGAATCTACGAGCAGTACTTC; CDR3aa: CASSLNRGIYEQYF
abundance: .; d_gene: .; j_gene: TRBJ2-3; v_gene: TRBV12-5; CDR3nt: TGTGCTAGTGGTTTCTACCTTGGAGGGACAGATTATGTAGATACGCAGTATTTT; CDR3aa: CASGFYLGGTDYVDTQYF
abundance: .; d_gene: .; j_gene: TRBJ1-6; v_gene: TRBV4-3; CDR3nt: TGCGCCAGCAGCCAAGACCGGGCGTCCTATAATTCACCCCTCCACTTT; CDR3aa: CASSQDRASYNSPLHF
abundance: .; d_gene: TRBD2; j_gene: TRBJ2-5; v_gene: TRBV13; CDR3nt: TGTGCCAGCAGCTTATTTCTAGCGGGGGGAGGCCAAGAGACCCAGTACTTC; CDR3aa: CASSLFLAGGGQETQYF
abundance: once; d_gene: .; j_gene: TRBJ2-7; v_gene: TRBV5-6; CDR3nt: TGTGCCAGCAGCACGCCGTACATGAACTACGAGCAGTACTTC; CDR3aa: CASSTPYMNYEQYF
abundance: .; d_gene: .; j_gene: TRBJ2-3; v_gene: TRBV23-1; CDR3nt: TGCGCCAGCGACAGGAGCACAGATACGCAGTATTTT; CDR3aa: CASDRSTDTQYF
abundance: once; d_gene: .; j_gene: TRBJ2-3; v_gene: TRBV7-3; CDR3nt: TGTGCCAGCAGCTTAACGGGGGTGGGAGCAGATACGCAGTATTTT; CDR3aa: CASSLTGVGADTQYF
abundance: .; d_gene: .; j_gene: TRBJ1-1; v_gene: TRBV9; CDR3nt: TGTGCCAGCAGCGTAGACGATTCGGGAGGAGCTTTCTTT; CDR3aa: CASSVDDSGGAFF
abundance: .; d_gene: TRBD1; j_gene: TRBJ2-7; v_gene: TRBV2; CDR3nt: TGTGCCAGCAGGGGGGACAGTTCCTACGAGCAGTACTTC; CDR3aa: CASRGDSSYEQYF
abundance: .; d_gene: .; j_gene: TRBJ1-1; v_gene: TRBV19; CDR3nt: TGTGCCAGTAGTCCCATGGCGGACCCCGACACTGAAGCTTTCTTT; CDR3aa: CASSPMADPDTEAFF
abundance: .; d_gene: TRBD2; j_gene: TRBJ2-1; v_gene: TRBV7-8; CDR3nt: TGTGCCAGCAGCCGTGGACTAGCGGGGGTCCAACTTTACAATGAGCAGTTCTTC; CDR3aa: CASSRGLAGVQLYNEQFF
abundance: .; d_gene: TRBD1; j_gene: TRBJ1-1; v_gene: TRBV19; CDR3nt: TGTGCCAGTAGTATATGGCAGGGGGGCGCTGAAGCTTTCTTT; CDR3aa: CASSIWQGGAEAFF
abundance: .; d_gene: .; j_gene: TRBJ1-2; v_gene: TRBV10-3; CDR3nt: TGTGCCATCAGGGATTCGGTTCCGTTCTACACCTTC; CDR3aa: CAIRDSVPFYTF
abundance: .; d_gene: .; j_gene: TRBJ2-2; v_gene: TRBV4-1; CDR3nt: TGCGCCAGCAGCCAAGGCCGGCCGAACACCGGGGAGCTGTTTTTT; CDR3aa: CASSQGRPNTGELFF
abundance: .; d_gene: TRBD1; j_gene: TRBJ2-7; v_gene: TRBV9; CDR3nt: TGTGCCAGCAGCGGACAGGGTCACGAGCAGTACTTC; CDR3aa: CASSGQGHEQYF
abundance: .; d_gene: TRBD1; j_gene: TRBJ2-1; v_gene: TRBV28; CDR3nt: TGTGCCAGCAGTTCCAACAGGGGCATTTACAATGAGCAGTTCTTC; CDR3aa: CASSSNRGIYNEQFF
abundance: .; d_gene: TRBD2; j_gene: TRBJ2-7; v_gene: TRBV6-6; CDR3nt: TGTGCCAGCAGTTATTATGGAGCGGGGGACCCCTACGAGCAGTACTTC; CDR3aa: CASSYYGAGDPYEQYF
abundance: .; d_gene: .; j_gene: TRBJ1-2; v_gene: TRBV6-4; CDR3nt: TGTGCCAGCAGTGACTATAACCCGACTCTGAATGGCTACACCTTC; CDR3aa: CASSDYNPTLNGYTF
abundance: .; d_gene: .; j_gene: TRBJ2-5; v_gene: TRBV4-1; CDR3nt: TGCGCCAGCAGCCAAGTTCTCACAGGTCAAGAGACCCAGTACTTC; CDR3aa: CASSQVLTGQETQYF
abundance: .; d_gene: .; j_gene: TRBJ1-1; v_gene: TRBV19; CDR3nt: TGTGCCAGTACCGACCCCGGGAACGACACTGAAGCTTTCTTT; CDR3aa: CASTDPGNDTEAFF
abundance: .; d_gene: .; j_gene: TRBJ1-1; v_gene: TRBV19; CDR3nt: TGTGCCAGTAGTACGGGGGGAGGGGCTGAAGCTTTCTTT; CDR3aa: CASSTGGGAEAFF
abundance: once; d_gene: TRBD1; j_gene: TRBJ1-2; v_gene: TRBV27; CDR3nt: TGTGCCAGCAGGTCGACAGGGTCCTATGGCTACACCTTC; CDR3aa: CASRSTGSYGYTF
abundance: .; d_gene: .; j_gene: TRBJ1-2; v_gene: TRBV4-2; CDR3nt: TGTGCCAGCAGCCAAGATGGGCAGGTACGCAATGGCTACACCTTC; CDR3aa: CASSQDGQVRNGYTF